This T cell receptor beta chain was recovered during a study of graft-versus-host responses after intestinal transplantation. Overall study: Each recipient received a multivisceral, liver-intestinal, or isolated intestinal graft.

CDR3 length: 13 residues. The germline CDR1 and CDR2 sequences are SSHAT and FNYEAQ (reference sequence). Comments on this clone: Its antigen is unknown. Mismatch with germline at one junction end may stem from a read error.

TCRdb's copy holds only in-frame clones and misses some; the assay was immunoSEQ multiplex PCR. The table has about 41,000 clones, approximately 95% seen once. Study results and limitations: Allografts of patients with graft-donor T cell macrochimerism showed high graft-versus-host to host-versus-graft clone ratios. Among circulating GvH clones, peak levels were associated with early post-transplant declines in HvG clones. Investigators detected GvH clones in recipient marrow, with some emerging earlier in ileum or blood.

The rearrangement joins TRBV7-7 to TRBJ2-1, with D tentatively TRBD2 (5 bases). This TCR came from a human donor who was the organ donor for an intestinal transplant. The source was unstimulated CD8+ T cells sorted from spleen or lymph node cells, collected before transplant. CDR3 in DNA: TGTGCTAGCAGCTCTATTAGGTCGGGGGAGCAGTTCTTC. Translation gives CASSSIRSGEQFF. The whole variable domain, filled in from reference TRBV7-7 and TRBJ2-1, reads GAGVSQSPRYKVTKRGQDVTLRCDPISSHATLYWYQQALGQGPEFLTYFNYEAQPDKSGLPSDRFSAERPEGSISTLTIQRTEQRDSAMYRCASSSIRSGEQFFGPGTRLTVL.